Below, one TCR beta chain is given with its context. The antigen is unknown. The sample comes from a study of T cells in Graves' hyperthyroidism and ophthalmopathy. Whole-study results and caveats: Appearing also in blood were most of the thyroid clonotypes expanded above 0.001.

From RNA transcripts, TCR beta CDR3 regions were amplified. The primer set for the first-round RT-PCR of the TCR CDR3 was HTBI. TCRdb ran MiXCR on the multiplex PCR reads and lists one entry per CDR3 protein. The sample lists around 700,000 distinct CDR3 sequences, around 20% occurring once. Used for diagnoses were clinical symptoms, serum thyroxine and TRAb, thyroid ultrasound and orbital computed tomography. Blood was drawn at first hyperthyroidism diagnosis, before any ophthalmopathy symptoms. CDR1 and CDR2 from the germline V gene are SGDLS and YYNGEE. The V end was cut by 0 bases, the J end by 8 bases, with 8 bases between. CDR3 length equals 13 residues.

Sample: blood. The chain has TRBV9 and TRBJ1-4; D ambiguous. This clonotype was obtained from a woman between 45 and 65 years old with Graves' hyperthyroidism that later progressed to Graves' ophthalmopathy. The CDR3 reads CASSVGAREKLFF. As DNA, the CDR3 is TGTGCCAGCAGCGTAGGAGCACGGGAAAAACTGTTTTTT.